What follows describes a single TCR beta chain. In TCRdb, the 5' RACE reads were re-called with MiXCR into one record per CDR3 protein. This sample carries 350,000 to 450,000 distinct CDR3 sequences, under 15% of them seen once, and the ten largest clones take about 22%. Trimming cost V 0 bases and J 4 bases, with 13 bases left between them. The length of the CDR3 is 14 residues. Germline lookup yields CDR1 SQVTM and CDR2 ANQGSEA. This sample was taken from a study of T-cell memory formation after mild COVID-19. The overall study: TCR clusters showed largely donor specificity.

Sequencing input: PBMCs or a T cell subset sorted from them (not recorded which). The V and J genes are TRBV29-1 and TRBJ2-7; D could derive from TRBD1 or TRBD2 (5 bases each). The receptor comes from a young man who had mild COVID-19 (a few samples of this study predate the infection). Cell type and time point are not known. The chain's CDR3 is CSVEDEGSWYEQYF. The CDR3 DNA reads TGCAGCGTTGAAGATGAGGGGTCGTGGTACGAGCAGTACTTC.